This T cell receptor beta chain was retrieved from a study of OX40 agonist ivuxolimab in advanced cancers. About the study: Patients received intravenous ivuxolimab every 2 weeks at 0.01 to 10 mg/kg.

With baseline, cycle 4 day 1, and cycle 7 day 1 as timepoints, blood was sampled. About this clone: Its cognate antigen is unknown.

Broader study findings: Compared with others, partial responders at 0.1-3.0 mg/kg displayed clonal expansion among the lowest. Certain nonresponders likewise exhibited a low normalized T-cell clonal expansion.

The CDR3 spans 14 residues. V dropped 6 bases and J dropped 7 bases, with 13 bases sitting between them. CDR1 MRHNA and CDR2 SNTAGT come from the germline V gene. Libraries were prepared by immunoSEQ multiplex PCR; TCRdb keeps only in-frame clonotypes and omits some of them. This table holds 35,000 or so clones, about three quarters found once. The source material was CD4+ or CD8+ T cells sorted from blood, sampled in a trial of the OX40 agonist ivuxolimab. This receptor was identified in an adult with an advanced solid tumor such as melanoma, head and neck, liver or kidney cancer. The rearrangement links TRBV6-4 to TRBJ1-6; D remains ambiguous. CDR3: CASSPAAGNSPLHF. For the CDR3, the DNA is TGTGCCAGCAGCCCAGCCGCCGGGAATTCACCCCTCCACTTT.